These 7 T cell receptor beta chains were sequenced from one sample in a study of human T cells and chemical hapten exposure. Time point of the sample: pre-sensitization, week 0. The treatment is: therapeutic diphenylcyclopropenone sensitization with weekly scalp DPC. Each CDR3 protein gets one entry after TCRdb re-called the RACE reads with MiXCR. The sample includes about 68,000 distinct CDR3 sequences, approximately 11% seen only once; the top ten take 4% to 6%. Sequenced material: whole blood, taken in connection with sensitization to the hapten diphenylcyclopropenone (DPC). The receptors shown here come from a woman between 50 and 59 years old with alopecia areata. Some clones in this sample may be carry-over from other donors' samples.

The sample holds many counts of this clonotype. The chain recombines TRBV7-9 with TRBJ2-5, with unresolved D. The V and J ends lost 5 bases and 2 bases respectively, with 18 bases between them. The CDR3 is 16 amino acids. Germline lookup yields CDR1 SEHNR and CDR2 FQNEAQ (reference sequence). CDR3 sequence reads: CASSPGVWESQETQYF. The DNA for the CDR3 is TGTGCCAGCAGCCCAGGAGTCTGGGAATCGCAAGAGACCCAGTACTTC.

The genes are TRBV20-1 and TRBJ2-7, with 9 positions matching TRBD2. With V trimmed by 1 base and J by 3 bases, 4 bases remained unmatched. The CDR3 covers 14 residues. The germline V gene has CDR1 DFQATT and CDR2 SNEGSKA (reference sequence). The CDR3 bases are TGCAGTGCTAGAGTCCTAGCGGGGAACTACGAGCAGTACTTC. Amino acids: CSARVLAGNYEQYF.

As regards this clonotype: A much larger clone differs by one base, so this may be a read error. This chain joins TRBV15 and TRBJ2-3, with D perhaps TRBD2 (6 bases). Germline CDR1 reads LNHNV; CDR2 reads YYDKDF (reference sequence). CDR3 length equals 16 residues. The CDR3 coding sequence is TGTGCCACCAGCAGAGAAGTCGGGTTATCGGGAGATATGCAGTATTTT. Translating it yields CATSREVGLSGDMQYF.

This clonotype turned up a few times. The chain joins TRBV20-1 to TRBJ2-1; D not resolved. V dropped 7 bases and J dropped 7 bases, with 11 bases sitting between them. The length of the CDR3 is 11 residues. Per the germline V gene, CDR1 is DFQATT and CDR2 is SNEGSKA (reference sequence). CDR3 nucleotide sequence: TGCAGTGGAGAAAACAAGAATGAGCAGTTCTTC. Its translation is CSGENKNEQFF.

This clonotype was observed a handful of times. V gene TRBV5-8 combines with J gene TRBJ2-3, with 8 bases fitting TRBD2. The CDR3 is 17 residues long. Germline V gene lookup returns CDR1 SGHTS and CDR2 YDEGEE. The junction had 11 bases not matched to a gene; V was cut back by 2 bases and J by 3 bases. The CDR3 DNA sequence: TGTGCCAGCAGCTTCGGAGCGGGAGTCGTCTTGACAGATACGCAGTATTTT. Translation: CASSFGAGVVLTDTQYF.

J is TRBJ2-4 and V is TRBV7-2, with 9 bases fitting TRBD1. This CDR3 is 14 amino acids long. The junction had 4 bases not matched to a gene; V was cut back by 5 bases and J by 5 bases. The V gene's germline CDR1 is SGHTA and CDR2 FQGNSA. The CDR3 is CASSVQGAQNIQYF. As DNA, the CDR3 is TGTGCCAGCAGCGTACAGGGGGCCCAAAACATTCAGTACTTC.

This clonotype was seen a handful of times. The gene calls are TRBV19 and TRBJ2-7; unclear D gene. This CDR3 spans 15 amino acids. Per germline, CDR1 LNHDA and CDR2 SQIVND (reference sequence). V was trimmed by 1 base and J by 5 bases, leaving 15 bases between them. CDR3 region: CASSIGDLVRDEQYF. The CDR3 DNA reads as TGTGCCAGTAGTATAGGAGATCTGGTTCGGGACGAGCAGTACTTC.